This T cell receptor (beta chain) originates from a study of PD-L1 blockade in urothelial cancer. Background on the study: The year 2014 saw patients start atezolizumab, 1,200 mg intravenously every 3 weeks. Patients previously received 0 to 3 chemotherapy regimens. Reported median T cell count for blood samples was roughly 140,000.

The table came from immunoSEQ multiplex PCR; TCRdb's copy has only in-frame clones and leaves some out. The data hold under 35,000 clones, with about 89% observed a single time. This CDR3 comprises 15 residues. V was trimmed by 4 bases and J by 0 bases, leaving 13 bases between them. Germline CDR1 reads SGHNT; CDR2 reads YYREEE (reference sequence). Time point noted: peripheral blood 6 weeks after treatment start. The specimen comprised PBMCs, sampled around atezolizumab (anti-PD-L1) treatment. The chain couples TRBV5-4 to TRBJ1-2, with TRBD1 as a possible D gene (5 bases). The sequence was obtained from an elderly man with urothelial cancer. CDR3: CASSLRQTANYGYTF. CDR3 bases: TGTGCCAGCAGCCTTAGACAGACAGCTAACTATGGCTACACCTTC.